These 32 T cell receptor beta chains were all obtained from the same sample, sequenced in a study of PD-1 blockade in classical Hodgkin lymphoma. Repertoires were generated with immunoSEQ multiplex PCR, while TCRdb's copy carries only in-frame clones and drops some. The data hold about 23,000 clones, with about 78% observed a single time. After autologous stem cell transplantation all patients relapsed, and prior brentuximab vedotin exposure differed between cohorts. Material: peripheral blood mononuclear cells (PBMCs), obtained before the second cycle of nivolumab. The receptors come from a human donor with classical Hodgkin lymphoma.

The chain recombines TRBV7-2 with TRBJ2-7; D unresolved. Looked up from germline, CDR1 is SGHTA and CDR2 is FQGNSA. The CDR3 totals 14 residues. V was cut by 1 base and J by 2 bases, with 9 bases left in between. CDR3 nucleotides: TGTGCCAGCAGCTTAGTCGACCAAACCTACGAGCAGTACTTC. Its protein is CASSLVDQTYEQYF. The full variable domain, its missing parts supplied by reference TRBV7-2 and TRBJ2-7, is GAGVSQSPSNKVTEKGKDVELRCDPISGHTALYWYRQSLGQGLEFLIYFQGNSAPDKSGLPSDRFSAERTGGSVSTLTIQRTQQEDSAVYLCASSLVDQTYEQYFGPGTRLTVT.

This chain connects TRBV15 to TRBJ2-2; a possible D gene is TRBD2 (6 bases). V shed 6 bases and J shed 4 bases, with 12 bases lying between them. Germline CDR1 is LNHNV and CDR2 is YYDKDF (reference sequence). This CDR3 comprises 14 residues. CDR3 sequence: CATRVSGSTGELFF. For the CDR3, the DNA is TGTGCCACCAGAGTTAGCGGATCCACCGGGGAGCTGTTTTTT.

J is TRBJ2-3 and V is TRBV28; D is tentatively TRBD1 or TRBD2 (5 bases each). This CDR3 has 15 residues. Trimming left V 7 bases short and J 0 bases short, with 14 bases between. CDR1 is MDHEN and CDR2 is SYDVKM in the germline V gene. The CDR3 protein is CASKNTGRSTDTQYF. The CDR3 coding sequence is TGTGCCAGCAAGAATACGGGGCGTAGCACAGATACGCAGTATTTT.

The rearrangement links TRBV28 to TRBJ2-1; 11 bases align to TRBD2. CDR1 is MDHEN and CDR2 is SYDVKM in the germline V gene. This CDR3 contains 15 residues. J was trimmed by 3 bases and V by 6 bases; bases with no gene match: 4. The DNA for the CDR3 is TGTGCCAGCAGGTCACTAGCGGGGGTCTACAATGAGCAGTTCTTC. As protein: CASRSLAGVYNEQFF.

The rearrangement uses TRBV2 and TRBJ1-2, with D hard to call. Trimming removed 5 bases from V and 6 bases from J, with 10 bases in between. The V gene's germline CDR1 is SNHLY and CDR2 FYNNEI. The CDR3 consists of 12 residues. The CDR3 region is CASSYRSDGYTF. CDR3 DNA sequence: TGTGCCAGCAGTTACCGATCCGATGGCTACACCTTC. The whole variable domain, filled in from reference TRBV2 and TRBJ1-2, reads EPEVTQTPSHQVTQMGQEVILRCVPISNHLYFYWYRQILGQKVEFLVSFYNNEISEKSEIFDDQFSVERPDGSNFTLKIRSTKLEDSAMYFCASSYRSDGYTFGSGTRLTVV.

CDR3 sequence (DNA): TGCGCCAGCAGTGAGTCGGCAGGGTCCATCAATCAGCCCCAGCATTTT. Amino acids: CASSESAGSINQPQHF. The V and J genes are TRBV10-2 and TRBJ1-5; tentatively, D is TRBD1 (5 bases). V lost 0 bases and J lost 3, with 12 bases in between. Per the germline V gene, CDR1 is WSHSY and CDR2 is SAAADI. CDR3 length: 16 amino acids.

The chain carries TRBV6-5 and TRBJ1-1; D perhaps matches TRBD1 (5 bases). Germline V gene lookup returns CDR1 MNHEY and CDR2 SVGAGI. CDR3 length equals 14 residues. Deletions cut 5 bases from V and 5 bases from J, with 15 bases between. The CDR3 protein is CASSTLAGRTEAFF. The CDR3 bases are TGTGCCAGCAGTACATTGGCAGGGAGGACTGAAGCTTTCTTT.

This chain joins TRBV27 and TRBJ2-7, with TRBD1 identical over 8 bases. Looked up from germline, CDR1 is MNHEY and CDR2 is SMNVEV (reference sequence). The CDR3 covers 15 residues. V gave up 6 bases and J gave up 2 bases; unmatched junction bases: 9. CDR3 sequence (DNA): TGTGCCAGCAGCGCCCGGGACAGGACCACCTACGAGCAGTACTTC. Its translation is CASSARDRTTYEQYF.

The rearrangement links TRBV5-1 to TRBJ1-1, with no clear D. Germline CDR1 and CDR2: SGHRS and YFSETQ. The CDR3 is 11 residues long. V was trimmed by 4 bases and J by 8 bases, leaving 9 bases between them. This CDR3 is CASSNLVEAFF. CDR3 DNA: TGCGCCAGCAGCAATCTAGTGGAAGCTTTCTTT.

This chain joins TRBV5-4 and TRBJ2-5, with 8 bases fitting TRBD1. Germline values: CDR1 SGHNT, CDR2 YYREEE (reference sequence). V shed 3 bases, J shed 4 bases, and the junction held 2 bases outside the gene matches. This CDR3 is built from 13 residues. The CDR3 loop reads CASSSGGVETQYF. DNA of the CDR3: TGTGCCAGCAGCTCAGGGGGCGTAGAGACCCAGTACTTC. Based on the CDR3 plus reference TRBV5-4 and TRBJ2-5, the full variable domain is ETGVTQSPTHLIKTRGQQVTLRCSSQSGHNTVSWYQQALGQGPQFIFQYYREEENGRGNFPPRFSGLQFPNYSSELNVNALELDDSALYLCASSSGGVETQYFGPGTRLLVL.

The gene calls are TRBV19 and TRBJ1-1; TRBD1 might be the D (6 bases). Looked up from germline, CDR1 is LNHDA and CDR2 is SQIVND (reference sequence). The CDR3 has 13 residues. With 1 base removed from V and 6 bases from J, the gap between germline ends came to 9 bases. As DNA, the CDR3 is TGTGCCAGTAGTATAGGGGGGGCTGCTGAAGCTTTCTTT. Its protein is CASSIGGAAEAFF.

The V gene is TRBV5-6, the J gene TRBJ1-5, with TRBD1 as a possible D gene (6 bases). CDR1 is SGHDT, CDR2 YYEEEE, per germline. CDR3 size: 16 residues. Trimming cost V 2 bases and J 4 bases, with 16 bases left between them. The CDR3 region is CASSFFGGVGNQPQHF. DNA for the CDR3: TGTGCCAGCAGCTTCTTCGGGGGCGTCGGGAATCAGCCCCAGCATTTT.

DNA of the CDR3: TGTGCCAGCAGTAAAACCCTCGGCGGGAGATGGGAGCTGTTTTTT. It yields the protein CASSKTLGGRWELFF. The gene calls are TRBV6-1 and TRBJ2-2; 7 positions match TRBD2. Germline CDR1 is MNHNS and CDR2 is SASEGT. The CDR3 has 15 residues. Trimming took 5 bases from V and 9 from J; bases not matched to a gene: 12.

The J gene is TRBJ2-1, the V gene TRBV6-5; D uncertain. The length of the CDR3 is 15 residues. The V gene lost 7 bases and the J gene lost 0 bases, with 13 bases spanning the gap. From germline, CDR1 is MNHEY and CDR2 SVGAGI. Here the CDR3 reads CASNPTVSSYNEQFF. The CDR3 nucleotides are TGTGCCAGCAACCCCACCGTGAGCTCCTACAATGAGCAGTTCTTC.

This chain links TRBV6-1 with TRBJ1-1; D gene ambiguous. Germline V gene lookup returns CDR1 MNHNS and CDR2 SASEGT. The V end was cut by 8 bases, the J end by 3 bases, with 10 bases between. CDR3 length: 12 amino acids. The CDR3 nucleotides read TGTGCCAGCTCCCGGTCGTACACTGAAGCTTTCTTT. It encodes CASSRSYTEAFF.

On this clone itself: Germline is not matched at one junction end, which may reflect a read error. V usage is TRBV7-2 and J usage is TRBJ2-7; TRBD1 agrees at 8 bases. CDR1 is SGHTA, CDR2 FQGNSA, per germline. CDR3 length equals 14 residues. The CDR3 region has the DNA TGTGCCAGCAGCTTTCAGGGGGCCCTGGGCGAGAAGTACTTC. Translated, it gives CASSFQGALGEKYF.

CDR3 sequence (DNA): TGTGCCAGCAGTGTAGCGCGGCAGACCGAGCAGTTCTTC. Translating it yields CASSVARQTEQFF. The chain has TRBV2 and TRBJ2-1, with D perhaps TRBD2 (5 bases). The V and J ends lost 4 bases and 10 bases respectively, with 14 bases between them. The CDR3 is made up of 13 amino acids. Germline-derived CDR1 and CDR2 are SNHLY and FYNNEI.

V is TRBV19 and J is TRBJ2-1; TRBD1 agrees at 7 bases. The germline V gene has CDR1 LNHDA and CDR2 SQIVND (reference sequence). The CDR3 sequence is 13 residues long. J lost 7 bases, V lost 3 bases, and 3 bases had no gene match. The CDR3 loop reads CASSIDRENEQFF. CDR3 in DNA: TGTGCCAGTAGTATTGACAGGGAAAATGAGCAGTTCTTC.

The chain couples TRBV25-1 to TRBJ1-1; D not resolved. From germline, CDR1 is MGHDK and CDR2 SYGVNS. V lost 2 bases to trimming and J lost 1 base, with 17 bases between them. The length of the CDR3 is 17 residues. In nucleotides, the CDR3 is TGTGCCAGCAGTGAAAAAGGACTCCAGATTAAGAACACTGAAGCTTTCTTT. This encodes CASSEKGLQIKNTEAFF.

The chain combines TRBV7-6 with TRBJ2-1; a weak D match, TRBD2 (5 bases). The CDR3 loop spans 16 amino acids. The germline V gene encodes CDR1 SGHVS and CDR2 FNYEAQ. Trimming stripped 5 bases from V and 0 bases from J, with 14 bases between. The CDR3 spells CASSPRPGSSYNEQFF. Here the CDR3 DNA reads TGTGCCAGCAGCCCCCGGCCTGGGAGCTCCTACAATGAGCAGTTCTTC.

This chain connects TRBV5-1 to TRBJ2-3, with D unresolved. Germline-derived CDR1 and CDR2 are SGHRS and YFSETQ. Trimming left V 4 bases short and J 0 bases short, with 12 bases between. The CDR3 is 15 amino acids. CDR3 sequence: CASSPNPASTDTQYF. DNA of the CDR3: TGCGCCAGCAGCCCGAACCCGGCTAGCACAGATACGCAGTATTTT.

The rearrangement links TRBV7-2 to TRBJ2-5, with D possibly being TRBD2 (6 bases). CDR3 length equals 14 residues. Per the germline V gene, CDR1 is SGHTA and CDR2 is FQGNSA. V was pared by 6 bases and J by 1 base, with 12 bases between. The CDR3 DNA sequence: TGTGCCAGCAGTTCACTAGCACCCCAAGAGACCCAGTACTTC. Residues: CASSSLAPQETQYF.

The chain joins TRBV11-2 to TRBJ2-7; 9 bases align to TRBD2. Germline CDR1 is SGHAT and CDR2 is FQNNGV. The length of the CDR3 is 16 residues. The V and J ends lost 2 bases and 3 bases, in that order; junction bases with no gene match: 8. The CDR3 reads CASSLTGSSGSYEQYF. CDR3 nucleotides: TGTGCCAGCAGCTTAACGGGCAGTAGCGGGAGCTACGAGCAGTACTTC.

This chain connects TRBV28 to TRBJ2-7; D possibly corresponds to TRBD1 (5 bases). The length of the CDR3 is 14 residues. From germline, CDR1 is MDHEN and CDR2 SYDVKM. The ends were cut back, 5 bases at V and 3 bases at J, with 14 bases in the middle. CDR3 in amino acids: CASSRGMSIYEQYF. The DNA of the CDR3 is TGTGCCAGCAGTAGGGGAATGTCGATCTACGAGCAGTACTTC.

This clone was detected only a few times. The rearrangement links TRBV27 to TRBJ2-1, with D perhaps TRBD1 (5 bases). Germline V gene sequence: CDR1 MNHEY, CDR2 SMNVEV (reference sequence). Trimming pared 4 bases from V and 9 bases from J, leaving 19 bases between. The CDR3 contains 15 residues. CDR3 residues: CASSYLPAGNGEQFF. CDR3 nucleotides: TGTGCCAGCAGTTACTTACCAGCAGGGAATGGTGAGCAGTTCTTC.

The rearrangement links TRBV4-2 to TRBJ1-1; D is uncertain. The V gene lost 0 bases and the J gene lost 8 bases, with 7 bases spanning the gap. The germline CDR1 and CDR2 sequences are LGHNA and YNFKEQ. The CDR3 totals 12 residues. The CDR3 sequence is CASSQDRAEAFF. CDR3 sequence (DNA): TGTGCCAGCAGCCAAGATCGGGCAGAAGCTTTCTTT.

In its sample, this clone was seen a few times. The same CDR3 can be traced to other DNA sequences in this sample. The chain is built from TRBV9 and TRBJ2-7; TRBD2 aligns across 11 bases. Trimming cost V 1 base and J 7 bases; bases outside gene matches: 1. The CDR3 runs to 13 residues. Germline V gene lookup returns CDR1 SGDLS and CDR2 YYNGEE. For the CDR3, the DNA is TGTGCCAGCAGCGTACGACTAGCGGGGGAGCAGTACTTC. Protein: CASSVRLAGEQYF. The whole variable domain, remainder taken from reference TRBV9 and TRBJ2-7, is DSGVTQTPKHLITATGQRVTLRCSPRSGDLSVYWYQQSLDQGLQFLIQYYNGEERAKGNILERFSAQQFPDLHSELNLSSLELGDSALYFCASSVRLAGEQYFGPGTRLTVT.

This clone occurred once. This chain joins TRBV7-9 and TRBJ2-6; D may be TRBD1 (5 bases). CDR3 length equals 17 residues. V was clipped by 0 bases and J by 0 bases, with 9 bases between them. Germline-derived CDR1 and CDR2 are SEHNR and FQNEAQ (reference sequence). Here the CDR3 DNA reads TGTGCCAGCAGCTTAGCAGGGGCGGCCTCTGGGGCCAACGTCCTGACTTTC. This translates into CASSLAGAASGANVLTF.

This clone was seen a single time. The rearrangement uses TRBV7-9 and TRBJ2-5; 8 positions match TRBD2. Germline CDR1 and CDR2: SEHNR and FQNEAQ (reference sequence). Trimming took 4 bases from V and 5 from J; bases not matched to a gene: 9. This CDR3 has 15 amino acids. CDR3 sequence reads: CASSSGTSLPETQYF. Here the CDR3 DNA reads TGTGCCAGCAGCTCGGGGACTAGTTTGCCGGAGACCCAGTACTTC.

This chain connects TRBV27 to TRBJ2-2; 7 nucleotides align to TRBD1. The CDR3 is 16 residues long. V lost 5 bases and J lost 1; bases outside the gene matches: 7. Germline CDR1 reads MNHEY; CDR2 reads SMNVEV (reference sequence). CDR3 bases: TGTGCCAGCAGTAGGCAGACAGGGCTGAACACCGGGGAGCTGTTTTTT. Amino acid sequence: CASSRQTGLNTGELFF.

The chain uses TRBV10-3 and TRBJ2-5; 7 bases align to TRBD2. This CDR3 region has 15 residues. The germline V gene has CDR1 ENHRY and CDR2 SYGVKD. V lost 3 bases, J lost 1 base, and 5 bases stayed unmatched. CDR3 nucleotides: TGTGCCATCAGTGATTCGGGGGGACTCCAAGAGACCCAGTACTTC. Its protein product is CAISDSGGLQETQYF.

This clone was found a few times. This sequence joins TRBV5-5 and TRBJ2-7; D is perhaps TRBD1 (5 bases). V shed 2 bases and J shed 2 bases, with 8 bases lying between them. CDR1 is SGHKS and CDR2 is YYEKEE in the germline V gene (reference sequence). This CDR3 region has 13 residues. The CDR3 coding sequence is TGTGCCAGCAGCTTATGGGGCACCTACGAGCAGTACTTC. It is translated as CASSLWGTYEQYF.